One and the same sample provided the 10 T cell receptor beta chains below, sequenced in a study of blood T cells in healthy people across ages. A J-beta primer mix and a sample-barcoded 5' primer were used in a second PCR of about 7 to 12 cycles. TCRdb reprocessed the 5' RACE reads with MiXCR, giving one entry per CDR3 protein. The repertoire includes about 800,000 distinct CDR3 sequences, just under 25% of them detected once, and under 4% sits in the top ten. These data also featured in a second study, about T cells of mothers and their children.

The specimen was blood. These TCRs come from a boy between 5 and 17 years old in good health.

The rearrangement joins TRBV20-1 to TRBJ2-7; D might be TRBD1 (6 bases). V lost 6 bases and J lost 4, with 19 bases in between. CDR3 length: 14 amino acids. Per germline, CDR1 DFQATT and CDR2 SNEGSKA (reference sequence). CDR3 nucleotides: TGCAGTGCCCCAGGGGCAGCCGGTTCTTACGAGCAGTACTTC. Translating it yields CSAPGAAGSYEQYF.

The J gene is TRBJ1-2, the V gene TRBV7-2; D may be TRBD1 (5 bases). V gave up 8 bases and J gave up 3 bases, with 10 bases separating them. CDR1 and CDR2 (germline): SGHTA, FQGNSA. The CDR3 covers 12 residues. The CDR3 spells CASRGDDYGYTF. The CDR3 DNA sequence: TGTGCCAGCCGGGGGGATGACTATGGCTACACCTTC.

The chain carries TRBV28 and TRBJ1-1; D not certain. V lost 9 bases and J lost 2, with 10 bases in between. CDR1 and CDR2 from the germline V gene are MDHEN and SYDVKM. CDR3 length equals 12 residues. The CDR3 sequence: CASTDPNTEAFF. The CDR3 DNA is TGTGCCAGTACCGACCCTAACACTGAAGCTTTCTTT.

In this sample, this clonotype turned up a few times. V gene TRBV5-1 combines with J gene TRBJ1-1; 8 nucleotides align to TRBD1. Germline V gene lookup returns CDR1 SGHRS and CDR2 YFSETQ. The CDR3 totals 14 residues. With V trimmed by 8 bases and J by 5 bases, 11 bases remained unmatched. The CDR3 coding sequence is TGCGCCAGTACTCCGATGACAGGGGTAACTGAAGCTTTCTTT. It encodes CASTPMTGVTEAFF.

The V and J genes are TRBV2 and TRBJ2-4; D call uncertain. V was pared by 4 bases and J by 7 bases, with 11 bases between. The CDR3 is 13 residues long. From germline, CDR1 is SNHLY and CDR2 FYNNEI. CDR3 sequence reads: CASSAVGNNIQYF. The CDR3 DNA sequence: TGTGCCAGCAGTGCGGTTGGTAATAACATTCAGTACTTC.

The J gene is TRBJ2-7, the V gene TRBV7-2, with TRBD1 matching over 9 bases. With 3 bases clipped from V and 8 bases from J, the junction kept 14 bases outside the gene matches. Germline CDR1 reads SGHTA; CDR2 reads FQGNSA. The CDR3 sequence is 16 residues long. CDR3 in amino acids: CASSFISGTGTYQQYF. As DNA, the CDR3 is TGTGCCAGCAGCTTTATCTCGGGGACAGGGACCTATCAGCAGTACTTC.

This chain uses TRBV4-3 with TRBJ1-6, with a possible D match to TRBD1 (5 bases). The CDR3 is 14 amino acids. Germline loops: CDR1 LGHNA, CDR2 YSLEER. Trimming took 1 base from V and 9 from J, leaving 10 bases between them. The CDR3 spells CASSQGGGGSPLHF. DNA of the CDR3: TGCGCCAGCAGCCAAGGTGGCGGGGGTTCACCCCTCCACTTT.

The V and J genes are TRBV12-3 or TRBV12-4 and TRBJ2-4; no definite D call. V was trimmed by 1 base and J by 8 bases, leaving 3 bases between them. The CDR3 length is 11 residues. CDR3 in amino acids: CASSLDYIQYF. Written as DNA, the CDR3 is TGTGCCAGCAGTTTAGACTACATTCAGTACTTC.

In this sample, this clonotype turned up a few times. The V and J genes are TRBV20-1 and TRBJ2-7; 9 bases fit TRBD1. CDR3 length: 14 residues. Germline CDR1 and CDR2: DFQATT and SNEGSKA (reference sequence). Unmatched junction bases numbered 6, after V lost 0 bases and J lost 6 bases. The CDR3 DNA reads TGCAGTGCTAGAGATCCCACAGGGGGCTCCGAGCAGTACTTC. Its translation is CSARDPTGGSEQYF.

The CDR3 here is CASSQERKGAKAEAFF. CDR3 bases: TGTGCCAGCAGCCAAGAGCGAAAGGGGGCTAAGGCTGAAGCTTTCTTT. The rearrangement uses TRBV3-1 and TRBJ1-1; 7 nucleotides align to TRBD1. This CDR3 spans 16 amino acids. The V gene end was trimmed by 0 bases and the J gene end by 6 bases; junction bases not matched to a gene: 10. CDR1 is LGHDT and CDR2 is YNNKEL in the germline V gene (reference sequence).